These 32 T cell receptor beta chains were all obtained from the same sample, sequenced in a study of blood T cell repertoires in COVID-19. Repertoires were generated with immunoSEQ multiplex PCR, while TCRdb's copy carries only in-frame clones and drops some. The sample has under 300,000 clones; roughly nine tenths are singletons. What was sequenced was PBMCs or T cells enriched from blood (not recorded which). Source of these receptors: a woman in her 30s with acute COVID-19.

The chain is built from TRBV28 and TRBJ2-7, with 7 bases identical to TRBD1. With V trimmed by 4 bases and J by 5 bases, 8 bases remained unmatched. Germline lookup yields CDR1 MDHEN and CDR2 SYDVKM. The CDR3 is made up of 14 amino acids. The CDR3 sequence: CASSSLDRVDEQYF. The DNA of the CDR3 is TGTGCCAGCAGTTCTCTAGACAGGGTCGACGAGCAGTACTTC.

J is TRBJ1-1 and V is TRBV6-5; maybe TRBD1 (5 bases). Trimming took off 2 bases at V and 4 bases at J, with 8 bases between the two ends. The germline V gene encodes CDR1 MNHEY and CDR2 SVGAGI. This CDR3 is built from 13 residues. Here the CDR3 reads CASSYVGVTEAFF. The DNA for the CDR3 is TGTGCCAGCAGTTACGTAGGGGTCACTGAAGCTTTCTTT.

The chain recombines TRBV5-4 with TRBJ1-5, with 7 bases lining up with TRBD1. V lost 0 bases, J lost 2 bases, and 8 bases stayed unmatched. The CDR3 runs to 17 residues. From germline, CDR1 is SGHNT and CDR2 YYREEE (reference sequence). CDR3 region: CASSLGYGQEGNQPQHF. The DNA for the CDR3 is TGTGCCAGCAGCTTGGGGTACGGACAGGAGGGCAATCAGCCCCAGCATTTT.

This chain links TRBV5-1 with TRBJ2-2; no clear D. The germline CDR1 and CDR2 sequences are SGHRS and YFSETQ. This CDR3 has 18 residues. V lost 5 bases, J lost 1 base, and 21 bases lay in between. DNA of the CDR3: TGCGCCAGCAGTGATCCGAGAGCGAATCTTAAGAACACCGGGGAGCTGTTTTTT. It encodes CASSDPRANLKNTGELFF.

The chain employs TRBV5-6 and TRBJ2-5, with D hard to call. Germline V gene data show CDR1 as SGHDT and CDR2 as YYEEEE. V lost 0 bases and J 1 base, leaving 7 bases between the germline ends. CDR3 length: 14 residues. CDR3 residues: CASSLGQSQETQYF. CDR3 in DNA: TGTGCCAGCAGCTTGGGGCAGTCCCAAGAGACCCAGTACTTC.

The genes are TRBV6-5 and TRBJ1-6; 7 bases agree with TRBD1. The CDR3 has 16 amino acids. J gave up 4 bases and V 2 bases, and 5 bases lay outside the gene matches. The germline gives CDR1 MNHEY, CDR2 SVGAGI. The CDR3 is CASSYRQGPYNSPLHF. CDR3 DNA: TGTGCCAGCAGTTACCGACAGGGCCCTTATAATTCACCCCTCCACTTT.

This chain links TRBV6-2 or TRBV6-3 with TRBJ2-7; 7 positions agree with TRBD1. The ends lost 3 bases at V and 4 bases at J; junction bases unmatched: 6. Germline CDR1 reads MNHEY; CDR2 reads SVGEGT. This CDR3 has 14 residues. Written as DNA, the CDR3 is TGTGCCAGCAGTTATGGGGGACAGATTTACGAGCAGTACTTC. Residues: CASSYGGQIYEQYF.

The genes are TRBV2 and TRBJ2-3; D is unresolved. This CDR3 region has 14 residues. Germline CDR1 is SNHLY and CDR2 is FYNNEI. V was shortened by 5 bases and J by 5 bases, with 14 bases between the two germline ends. CDR3 sequence (DNA): TGTGCCAGCAGTCCCGACATGGTCGGAGATACGCAGTATTTT. It encodes CASSPDMVGDTQYF.

The chain couples TRBV18 to TRBJ1-6, with D maybe TRBD1 (5 bases). This CDR3 has 14 amino acids. V was clipped by 4 bases and J by 14 bases, with 18 bases between them. Germline V gene sequence: CDR1 KGHSH, CDR2 LQKENI. DNA for the CDR3: TGTGCCAGCTCACAAACCCGGGGGGAGCCAGCCCTCCACTTT. Amino acids: CASSQTRGEPALHF.

The V call is TRBV5-1, the J call TRBJ2-1; TRBD1 is a possible D gene (5 bases). Deletions cut 0 bases from V and 5 bases from J, with 15 bases between. From germline, CDR1 is SGHRS and CDR2 YFSETQ. CDR3 length equals 16 residues. The CDR3 bases are TGCGCCAGCAGCTTGGGAACAGGCAATCTAAACAATGAGCAGTTCTTC. It specifies CASSLGTGNLNNEQFF.

The rearrangement links TRBV7-9 to TRBJ1-3; TRBD1 is a possible D gene (6 bases). The length of the CDR3 is 15 residues. Germline CDR1 SEHNR, CDR2 FQNEAQ (reference sequence). V lost 5 bases to trimming and J lost 2 bases, with 13 bases between them. In nucleotides, the CDR3 is TGTGCCAGCAGCGCCTCAGGGGCTCCTGGAAACACCATATATTTT. It is translated as CASSASGAPGNTIYF.

The J gene is TRBJ2-1, the V gene TRBV7-9, with D perhaps TRBD1 (5 bases). V shed 5 bases and J shed 7 bases, with 18 bases lying between them. The CDR3 has 15 residues. Germline V CDR1 and CDR2: SEHNR, FQNEAQ (reference sequence). The CDR3 DNA follows: TGTGCCAGCAGCGCGCTAGGGGCCTTCCTTAATGAGCAGTTCTTC. Its protein product is CASSALGAFLNEQFF.

The chain employs TRBV9 and TRBJ2-4; 8 bases map to TRBD2. Trimming took 4 bases from V and 6 from J; bases not matched to a gene: 9. From germline, CDR1 is SGDLS and CDR2 YYNGEE. The CDR3 contains 15 residues. DNA of the CDR3: TGTGCCAGCAGCACCGGGGGGGGCTTGGGAAACATTCAGTACTTC. Its translation: CASSTGGGLGNIQYF.

The V and J genes are TRBV11-2 and TRBJ2-1; 13 bases line up with TRBD2. CDR3 length: 17 amino acids. The germline V gene has CDR1 SGHAT and CDR2 FQNNGV. V was pared by 5 bases and J by 0 bases, with 4 bases of the junction left unmatched. CDR3 amino acids: CASSRGLAGSSYNEQFF. CDR3 bases: TGTGCCAGCAGCAGGGGACTAGCGGGGAGCTCCTACAATGAGCAGTTCTTC.

This clone has a single count. The chain combines TRBV5-4 with TRBJ1-2; D possibly corresponds to TRBD1 (6 bases). Germline lookup yields CDR1 SGHNT and CDR2 YYREEE (reference sequence). The CDR3 length is 14 residues. With 4 bases removed from V and 8 bases from J, the gap between germline ends came to 18 bases. This CDR3 is CASSREGRRGGYTF. CDR3 DNA sequence: TGTGCCAGCAGCCGGGAAGGGCGCAGGGGCGGCTACACCTTC. The full variable domain, with the rest looked up from reference TRBV5-4 and TRBJ1-2, is ETGVTQSPTHLIKTRGQQVTLRCSSQSGHNTVSWYQQALGQGPQFIFQYYREEENGRGNFPPRFSGLQFPNYSSELNVNALELDDSALYLCASSREGRRGGYTFGSGTRLTVV.

This sequence joins TRBV9 and TRBJ2-1, with 14 bases lining up with TRBD2. V gave up 1 base and J gave up 0 bases; unmatched junction bases: 9. CDR3 length: 20 residues. Germline CDR1 reads SGDLS; CDR2 reads YYNGEE. This chain's CDR3 is CASSVTRLAGGPFSYNEQFF. The CDR3 DNA follows: TGTGCCAGCAGCGTAACCCGACTAGCGGGAGGGCCGTTCTCCTACAATGAGCAGTTCTTC.

V usage is TRBV19 and J usage is TRBJ1-6; TRBD1 is a possible D gene (5 bases). The CDR3 has 13 residues. Trimming pared 5 bases from V and 10 bases from J, leaving 12 bases between. Germline V gene lookup returns CDR1 LNHDA and CDR2 SQIVND (reference sequence). CDR3 coding DNA: TGTGCCAGTAGTCCCTTGACAGACTCACCCCTCCACTTT. It yields the protein CASSPLTDSPLHF. The complete variable domain, with remaining parts taken from reference TRBV19 and TRBJ1-6, reads DGGITQSPKYLFRKEGQNVTLSCEQNLNHDAMYWYRQDPGQGLRLIYYSQIVNDFQKGDIAEGYSVSREKKESFPLTVTSAQKNPTAFYLCASSPLTDSPLHFGNGTRLTVT.

This clone is large. The chain joins TRBV28 to TRBJ2-7; 11 nucleotides line up with TRBD2. The germline V gene encodes CDR1 MDHEN and CDR2 SYDVKM. The ends lost 4 bases at V and 6 bases at J; junction bases unmatched: 14. CDR3 size: 17 residues. This CDR3 is CASSYRPGLAVMFEQYF. The CDR3 bases are TGTGCCAGCAGTTACCGCCCGGGACTAGCGGTAATGTTCGAGCAGTACTTC.

The chain links TRBV18 to TRBJ2-3; 7 bases are a match to TRBD1. Unmatched junction bases numbered 1, after V lost 3 bases and J lost 1 base. The CDR3 runs 14 residues. Germline CDR1 reads KGHSH; CDR2 reads LQKENI. As DNA, the CDR3 is TGTGCCAGCTCACCTGGGACAGGCACAGATACGCAGTATTTT. Its protein product is CASSPGTGTDTQYF.

This clone is a singleton in its sample. The rearrangement links TRBV5-6 to TRBJ2-7, with a tentative D call TRBD2 (5 bases). V lost 4 bases and J lost 0, with 23 bases in between. CDR1 and CDR2 (germline): SGHDT, YYEEEE. This CDR3 region has 18 residues. The DNA for the CDR3 is TGTGCCAGCAGCCCGGCGCTAGCCCCACTGAAAGACTCCTACGAGCAGTACTTC. Amino acids: CASSPALAPLKDSYEQYF. Looking up the rest from reference TRBV5-6 and TRBJ2-7 gives the full variable domain: DAGVTQSPTHLIKTRGQQVTLRCSPKSGHDTVSWYQQALGQGPQFIFQYYEEEERQRGNFPDRFSGHQFPNYSSELNVNALLLGDSALYLCASSPALAPLKDSYEQYFGPGTRLTVT.

This clone was seen once. The chain recombines TRBV14 with TRBJ2-1; 14 bases match TRBD2. CDR1 and CDR2 from the germline V gene are SGHDN and FVKESK. The CDR3 contains 16 residues. Trimming cost V 3 bases and J 8 bases; bases outside gene matches: 6. CDR3 loop: CASSHPRLAGGYEQFF. CDR3 sequence (DNA): TGTGCCAGCAGCCATCCGAGACTAGCGGGAGGGTATGAGCAGTTCTTC. The complete variable domain, with remaining parts taken from reference TRBV14 and TRBJ2-1, reads EAGVTQFPSHSVIEKGQTVTLRCDPISGHDNLYWYRRVMGKEIKFLLHFVKESKQDESGMPNNRFLAERTGGTYSTLKVQPAELEDSGVYFCASSHPRLAGGYEQFFGPGTRLTVL.

The sample holds one count of this clone. V gene TRBV25-1 combines with J gene TRBJ2-3; possible D gene TRBD2, 6 bases. V was pared by 2 bases and J by 2 bases, with 14 bases between. CDR1 and CDR2 from the germline V gene are MGHDK and SYGVNS. CDR3 length equals 16 residues. CDR3 amino acids: CASSEGWWEVTDTQYF. The CDR3 DNA reads TGTGCCAGCAGTGAAGGCTGGTGGGAGGTCACAGATACGCAGTATTTT. Using reference TRBV25-1 and TRBJ2-3 for the parts outside the CDR3, the full variable domain is EADIYQTPRYLVIGTGKKITLECSQTMGHDKMYWYQQDPGMELHLIHYSYGVNSTEKGDLSSESTVSRIRTEHFPLTLESARPSHTSQYLCASSEGWWEVTDTQYFGPGTRLTVL.

The V and J genes are TRBV2 and TRBJ1-2; a possible D gene is TRBD1 (5 bases). CDR3 length: 15 amino acids. V gave up 2 bases and J gave up 4 bases, with 14 bases separating them. Germline CDR1 SNHLY, CDR2 FYNNEI. In DNA form, the CDR3 reads TGTGCCAGCAGTGAAAGTCGTCAGGGCCCCTATGGCTACACCTTC. It yields the protein CASSESRQGPYGYTF. The full variable domain, completed using reference TRBV2 and TRBJ1-2, is EPEVTQTPSHQVTQMGQEVILRCVPISNHLYFYWYRQILGQKVEFLVSFYNNEISEKSEIFDDQFSVERPDGSNFTLKIRSTKLEDSAMYFCASSESRQGPYGYTFGSGTRLTVV.

The genes are TRBV5-4 and TRBJ1-6; the D gene is possibly TRBD1 (5 bases). Trimming took off 2 bases at V and 0 bases at J, with 6 bases between the two ends. Germline CDR1 reads SGHNT; CDR2 reads YYREEE (reference sequence). The CDR3 loop spans 15 amino acids. CDR3 in amino acids: CASSFDSSYNSPLHF. Here the CDR3 DNA reads TGTGCCAGCAGCTTCGACAGCTCCTATAATTCACCCCTCCACTTT.

V gene TRBV27 combines with J gene TRBJ1-1; D is undetermined. In germline, CDR1 is MNHEY, CDR2 SMNVEV (reference sequence). Deletions cut 8 bases from V and 2 bases from J, with 15 bases between. This CDR3 comprises 14 residues. The CDR3, as DNA: TGTGCCAGCTCCCGGAGATCTCGAAACACTGAAGCTTTCTTT. Translation gives CASSRRSRNTEAFF.

V is TRBV5-8 and J is TRBJ1-2; D is undetermined. There are 13 residues in the CDR3. The germline V gene encodes CDR1 SGHTS and CDR2 YDEGEE. V dropped 0 bases and J dropped 8 bases, with 11 bases sitting between them. This CDR3 is CASSLDKARGYTF. In DNA form, the CDR3 reads TGTGCCAGCAGCTTGGACAAAGCGAGGGGCTACACCTTC.

This CDR3 reads CASSPRGQGEKLFF. The CDR3 nucleotides read TGTGCCAGCAGCCCTCGCGGACAGGGAGAAAAACTGTTTTTT. This chain joins TRBV3-1 (or the pseudogene TRBV3-2) and TRBJ1-4; the match to TRBD1 covers 8 bases. Germline CDR1 and CDR2: LGHDT and YNNKEL (reference sequence). The CDR3 covers 14 residues. V was clipped by 4 bases and J by 8 bases; unmatched bases: 6.

The chain uses TRBV27 and TRBJ1-4, with 8 positions matching TRBD1. Trimming cost V 4 bases and J 7 bases; bases outside gene matches: 14. CDR1 MNHEY and CDR2 SMNVEV come from the germline V gene (reference sequence). The CDR3 is 17 residues long. CDR3 bases: TGTGCCAGCAGTTCCAACAGCGTGACAGGGGAGGGTGAAAAACTGTTTTTT. Translating gives CASSSNSVTGEGEKLFF.

J is TRBJ2-7 and V is TRBV19; unclear D gene. There are 13 residues in the CDR3. Germline CDR1 reads LNHDA; CDR2 reads SQIVND (reference sequence). The germline V and J ends were trimmed by 3 bases and 7 bases, with 13 bases remaining between them. CDR3 bases: TGTGCCAGTAGTATGCGGCGAGATGGGGAGCAGTACTTC. Translation gives CASSMRRDGEQYF.

V and J are TRBV28 and TRBJ1-2; D remains unclear. V was clipped by 10 bases and J by 8 bases, with 11 bases between them. The CDR3 length is 10 residues. The germline V gene encodes CDR1 MDHEN and CDR2 SYDVKM. The CDR3 protein is CATYRRGYTF. The CDR3 DNA reads TGTGCCACCTACCGCCGGGGCTACACCTTC.

The chain links TRBV2 to TRBJ1-1; TRBD1 agrees at 7 bases. This CDR3 has 12 amino acids. The ends lost 6 bases at V and 10 bases at J; junction bases unmatched: 8. CDR1 SNHLY and CDR2 FYNNEI come from the germline V gene. The CDR3 nucleotides are TGTGCCAGCAGGGAAACGACAGGGAGAGCTTTCTTT. Its protein is CASRETTGRAFF.

This CDR3 reads CASSSRGLYGYTF. CDR3 DNA: TGTGCCAGCAGCTCCAGGGGGCTTTATGGCTACACCTTC. The chain carries TRBV7-8 and TRBJ1-2; TRBD1 matches at 8 bases. CDR1 is SGHVS, CDR2 FQNEAQ, per germline. The V segment lost 4 bases and the J segment 5 bases; nucleotides outside the gene matches: 3. The CDR3 consists of 13 residues.